This TCR beta chain was sequenced during a study of PD-1 blockade in classical Hodgkin lymphoma. Study-level points and caveats: Why repertoires differed is undefined; disease activity or prior therapy possibly contributed. Reported findings placed baseline TCR diversity lower in newly diagnosed patients (compared with healthy donors).

In the case of this clone: Its antigen is undetermined.

Method: immunoSEQ multiplex PCR; TCRdb's copy keeps in-frame clones and lacks some. The profile shows fewer than 35,000 clones, approximately 90% of them singletons. V was shortened by 2 bases and J by 2 bases, with 7 bases between the two germline ends. The CDR3 covers 13 residues. CDR1 and CDR2 (germline): SGHDT, YYEEEE. Time point indicated: newly diagnosed, previously untreated cHL patient sample. Comparison came from newly diagnosed, untreated classical Hodgkin lymphoma PBMCs. The specimen sequenced was peripheral blood mononuclear cells (PBMCs). This clonotype originated in a human donor with classical Hodgkin lymphoma. The chain couples TRBV5-6 to TRBJ1-1; D is undetermined. DNA of the CDR3: TGTGCCAGCAGCTTTTCAGTAAACACTGAAGCTTTCTTT. It is translated as CASSFSVNTEAFF. The variable domain in full, completed from reference TRBV5-6 and TRBJ1-1, reads DAGVTQSPTHLIKTRGQQVTLRCSPKSGHDTVSWYQQALGQGPQFIFQYYEEEERQRGNFPDRFSGHQFPNYSSELNVNALLLGDSALYLCASSFSVNTEAFFGQGTRLTVV.